This TCR beta chain originates from a study of cytomegalovirus exposure and HLA in healthy donors. General study findings and limits: In a later analysis, a missense DCLRE1C variant was linked to TCR beta V- and J-gene trimming. Whilst most TCR sequences proved rare, a subset of public TCRs occurred across many donors. Presence/absence analyses supposed approximately even sequencing depth among donors. Per a prior analysis, the majority of TCR beta V segments were productive roughly 90% or roughly 30% of the time.

This CDR3 is 14 amino acids long. Trimming at V came to 7 bases and at J to 7 bases, leaving 7 bases not matched to a gene. Germline V gene data show CDR1 as SGHRS and CDR2 as YFSETQ. The PCR made use of 60 Vbeta and 13 Jbeta primers. TCRdb keeps only in-frame clones here, not all; method: immunoSEQ multiplex PCR. The sample has approximately 150,000 clones; approximately 80% are singletons. Comment on this clone: The antigen is unknown.

The sequence derives from a young man in good health and CMV-seropositive. The specimen sequenced was PBMCs. The chain uses TRBV5-1 and TRBJ1-4; TRBD1 aligns across 10 bases. The CDR3 spells CASGLRTGGEKLFF. The CDR3 DNA reads TGCGCCAGCGGTCTTCGGACAGGGGGTGAAAAACTGTTTTTT.